This TCR beta chain was captured by sequencing in a study of cytomegalovirus exposure and HLA in healthy donors. General study points: TCR beta V- and J-gene trimming, according to a later analysis, was linked to a missense DCLRE1C variant.

As regards this clone: The antigen is not known.

The V gene lost 2 bases and the J gene lost 2 bases, with 10 bases spanning the gap. The CDR3 spans 14 residues. Looked up from germline, CDR1 is SGHDT and CDR2 is YYEEEE. The PCR used 60 Vbeta and 13 Jbeta primers. Sequencing was performed with immunoSEQ multiplex PCR; in TCRdb, only in-frame clones are kept and a portion is missing. The sample lists 150,000 to 200,000 clones, 60% to 80% occurring once. The chain carries TRBV5-6 and TRBJ2-5; maybe TRBD2 (6 bases). The sample comprised PBMCs. This clonotype was sampled from a man aged 45-65 years in good health and CMV-seropositive. The CDR3 bases are TGTGCCAGCAGCTTCGGGACTTTGCAAGAGACCCAGTACTTC. Amino acid sequence: CASSFGTLQETQYF.